Described below is a single T cell receptor (beta chain) sequence and its context. During active infection, Seattle patients enrolled and were then monitored through disease. This record comes from a study of blood T cell repertoires in COVID-19. For the study at large: Material from acute and convalescent COVID-19 was sourced from the United States, Italy and Spain. T cells, B-cell-depleted T cells, or PBMCs supplied cDNA or gDNA.

Authors' processing steps: From reference gene primer amplification, estimates of nucleated cell counts were derived. TCRdb's table, derived via immunoSEQ multiplex PCR, lists solely in-frame clones and lacks some. For V, J and clone size, that table is used; D and trimming come from the DNA. The sample carries under 200,000 clones, around 84% recorded once. The TCR comes from a woman between 65 and 79 years old with COVID-19, enrolled during active disease. Sequencing was performed on peripheral blood.

CDR3 DNA: TGTGCCTCAAAATCTGGGACAGGGGAAAATTCACCCCTCCACTTT. This gives the protein CASKSGTGENSPLHF. This chain joins TRBV6-5 and TRBJ1-6; TRBD1 matches 10 bases. The V gene end was trimmed by 11 bases and the J gene end by 7 bases; junction bases not matched to a gene: 11. Germline V gene lookup returns CDR1 MNHEY and CDR2 SVGAGI. This CDR3 is 15 amino acids long.